The clone carrying this TCR beta chain has just a few counts. As yet, its antigen is unknown. This record belongs to a study of cytomegalovirus exposure and HLA in healthy donors. Findings and limits, study-wide: Per a prior analysis, the majority of TCR beta V segments were productive roughly 90% or roughly 30% of the time. In a later analysis, at a false discovery rate of 0.05, roughly 17,000 TCR beta sequences were associated with HLA alleles. In a later analysis, common viral pathogens appeared linked to several of the most significant clusters.

It was with 60 Vbeta and 13 Jbeta primers that the PCR ran. TCRdb keeps only in-frame clones here, not all; method: immunoSEQ multiplex PCR. The data contain 160,000 or so clones, approximately 88% of them seen just once; the ten biggest clones take up 1.5% to 1.7%. The specimen sequenced was PBMCs. The TCR comes from a woman under 30 in good health and CMV-seronegative.

The CDR3 DNA follows: TGTGCCACCGAGGGGGGGGCGCGGCCCGGGGAGCTGTTTTTT. Its translation: CATEGGARPGELFF. The chain carries TRBV15 and TRBJ2-2; TRBD2 is a possible D gene (7 bases). The length of the CDR3 is 14 residues. The V gene lost 8 bases and the J gene lost 6 bases, with 16 bases spanning the gap. Germline V gene sequence: CDR1 LNHNV, CDR2 YYDKDF (reference sequence).